The 24 T cell receptor beta chains given below trace back to one sample, sequenced in a study of a mutant IDH1 vaccine in newly diagnosed glioma. For these receptors, no antigen is known. Time point in this sample: week 5, during vaccination. Every single dose of the vaccine, 300 ug of mutant IDH1 20-mer peptide, came with topical imiquimod. Libraries were prepared by immunoSEQ multiplex PCR; TCRdb keeps only in-frame clonotypes and omits some of them. In the table there are 32,000 or so clones, roughly 87% of which are singletons. This material consisted of peripheral blood mononuclear cells (PBMCs), taken from a glioma patient whose treatment included an IDH1 peptide vaccine. The receptors here all came from a woman aged 40 to 50 with glioma. Some clones in this sample may be carry-over from other donors' samples.

The chain has TRBV27 and TRBJ1-4; 9 bases match TRBD1. The junction had 1 base not matched to a gene; V was cut back by 7 bases and J by 7 bases. This CDR3 has 12 amino acids. Germline lookup yields CDR1 MNHEY and CDR2 SMNVEV (reference sequence). The CDR3 loop is CASTDRGEKLFF. CDR3 nucleotides: TGTGCCAGCACGGACAGGGGTGAAAAACTGTTTTTT.

This chain uses TRBV30 with TRBJ2-5, with a weak D call TRBD2 (6 bases). TRBJ2-7 matches the DNA end more closely, so the J call is doubtful. The CDR3 is 12 amino acids. CDR1 and CDR2 (germline): GTSNPN, SVGIG (reference sequence). The CDR3 DNA is TGTGCCTGGAGTGTACGGGGGTACGAGCAGTACTTC. Protein: CAWSVRGYEQYF.

The rearrangement joins TRBV29-1 to TRBJ1-2; 7 positions match TRBD1. CDR3 length equals 13 residues. The germline V gene encodes CDR1 SQVTM and CDR2 ANQGSEA. V gave up 3 bases and J gave up 8 bases; unmatched junction bases: 9. CDR3 amino acids: CSVDGGTVRGYTF. DNA of the CDR3: TGCAGCGTTGACGGGGGGACAGTGCGGGGCTACACCTTC.

This clone is a singleton in its sample. This chain connects TRBV7-2 to TRBJ2-6; D remains unclear. The CDR3 loop spans 15 amino acids. Trimming took 7 bases from V and 0 from J, leaving 10 bases between them. The germline CDR1 and CDR2 sequences are SGHTA and FQGNSA. For the CDR3, the DNA is TGTGCCAGCACCTCACACGACTCTGGGGCCAACGTCCTGACTTTC. This gives the protein CASTSHDSGANVLTF.

This clone occurred once. Here the CDR3 reads CASSEGVSGVSTDTQYF. Written as DNA, the CDR3 is TGTGCCAGCAGTGAGGGAGTTAGCGGGGTGTCAACAGATACGCAGTATTTT. The chain employs TRBV2 and TRBJ2-3, with 8 bases matching TRBD2. The CDR3 runs 17 residues. The germline V gene has CDR1 SNHLY and CDR2 FYNNEI. Losses at the gene ends were 3 bases for V and 3 bases for J; bases not matched to a gene: 11.

The J gene is TRBJ1-5, the V gene TRBV4-3; no firm D call. CDR3 length: 16 residues. CDR1 is LGHNA, CDR2 YSLEER, per germline. Trimming pared 0 bases from V and 4 bases from J, leaving 13 bases between. The CDR3 reads CASSQDGGLRNQPQHF. As DNA, the CDR3 is TGCGCCAGCAGCCAAGATGGCGGACTGCGAAATCAGCCCCAGCATTTT.

The V call is TRBV5-6, the J call TRBJ2-7; the D gene is possibly TRBD2 (7 bases). Germline assignment: CDR1 SGHDT and CDR2 YYEEEE. Trimming cost V 2 bases and J 4 bases, with 13 bases left between them. CDR3 length: 14 residues. The CDR3 bases are TGTGCCAGCAGCTTTGAGGGGGGGAGGTACGAGCAGTACTTC. Encoded protein: CASSFEGGRYEQYF.

The V gene is TRBV7-2, the J gene TRBJ2-4; either TRBD1 or TRBD2 may fit D (5 bases each). V lost 7 bases, J lost 6 bases, and 16 bases lay in between. The germline V gene has CDR1 SGHTA and CDR2 FQGNSA. The CDR3 has 14 amino acids. CDR3: CASIPPEGRNIQYF. As DNA, the CDR3 is TGTGCCAGCATCCCGCCTGAGGGACGAAACATTCAGTACTTC.

The chain uses TRBV5-4 and TRBJ1-2; 10 bases map to TRBD1. The CDR3 is 17 amino acids. Germline loops: CDR1 SGHNT, CDR2 YYREEE (reference sequence). Trimming removed 0 bases from V and 4 bases from J; junction bases left unmatched: 9. The DNA of the CDR3 is TGTGCCAGCAGCTTGGATAGGGGGACAGGGGACTCCTATGGCTACACCTTC. It yields the protein CASSLDRGTGDSYGYTF.

The CDR3: CASSQGGLAGSHEQFF. The CDR3 coding sequence is TGTGCCAGCAGCCAGGGGGGGCTAGCGGGATCCCATGAGCAGTTCTTC. This sequence joins TRBV5-4 and TRBJ2-1; 9 bases fit TRBD2. The CDR3 totals 16 residues. Germline V gene sequence: CDR1 SGHNT, CDR2 YYREEE (reference sequence). The J segment lost 8 bases and the V segment lost 4 bases, leaving 13 bases of the junction unmatched. Based on the CDR3 plus reference TRBV5-4 and TRBJ2-1, the full variable domain is ETGVTQSPTHLIKTRGQQVTLRCSSQSGHNTVSWYQQALGQGPQFIFQYYREEENGRGNFPPRFSGLQFPNYSSELNVNALELDDSALYLCASSQGGLAGSHEQFFGPGTRLTVL.

The chain joins TRBV4-1 to TRBJ2-7; TRBD1 agrees at 10 bases. The CDR3 has 18 amino acids. J lost 4 bases, V lost 4 bases, and 16 bases had no gene match. Germline V lookup: CDR1 MGHRA, CDR2 YSYEKL. The CDR3 nucleotides read TGCGCCAGCAGCCCGACCCGCTCCTGGGGACAGGGGAGGTACGAGCAGTACTTC. Protein product: CASSPTRSWGQGRYEQYF.

The chain is built from TRBV27 and TRBJ2-4; possibly TRBD1 for D (5 bases). CDR1 is MNHEY and CDR2 is SMNVEV in the germline V gene (reference sequence). The CDR3 contains 14 residues. With 3 bases removed from V and 9 bases from J, the gap between germline ends came to 15 bases. The CDR3 reads CASSLVQGNSIQYF. CDR3 DNA: TGTGCCAGCAGTTTGGTCCAGGGAAATAGCATTCAGTACTTC.

The chain carries TRBV15 and TRBJ2-5; D unresolved. Per the germline V gene, CDR1 is LNHNV and CDR2 is YYDKDF (reference sequence). Trimming shortened V by 0 bases and J by 6 bases, and 11 bases separated the two germline ends. There are 14 residues in the CDR3. The CDR3 DNA reads TGTGCCACCAGCAGAGATAGGGAATCAAAGACCCAGTACTTC. Translated: CATSRDRESKTQYF.

The V call is TRBV9, the J call TRBJ2-1; 8 bases match TRBD2. This CDR3 is 19 amino acids long. Germline V gene lookup returns CDR1 SGDLS and CDR2 YYNGEE. V shed 0 bases and J 3 bases; nucleotides not matched to a gene: 14. The CDR3 DNA reads as TGTGCCAGCAGCGTAGGGGCCCAACTAGCGGAAATTCTCTACAATGAGCAGTTCTTC. This codes for CASSVGAQLAEILYNEQFF.

The chain employs TRBV5-1 and TRBJ2-3; D possibly matches TRBD1 or TRBD2 (5 bases each). Germline V gene sequence: CDR1 SGHRS, CDR2 YFSETQ. The CDR3 loop spans 15 amino acids. The V end was cut by 3 bases, the J end by 6 bases, with 17 bases between. The CDR3 nucleotides are TGCGCCAGCAGCTCCTCCGTGGGGGTAGGCGATACGCAGTATTTT. Translating it yields CASSSSVGVGDTQYF.

The V and J genes are TRBV7-9 and TRBJ2-7; D might be TRBD2 (6 bases). There are 15 residues in the CDR3. Trimming removed 4 bases from V and 4 bases from J, with 17 bases in between. CDR1 and CDR2 from the germline V gene are SEHNR and FQNEAQ (reference sequence). In nucleotides, the CDR3 is TGTGCCAGCAGCTCCCCCCGGCGGGGAACATACGAGCAGTACTTC. Protein product: CASSSPRRGTYEQYF.

The chain carries TRBV4-3 and TRBJ2-3; 10 positions agree with TRBD2. The length of the CDR3 is 16 residues. Germline V gene sequence: CDR1 LGHNA, CDR2 YSLEER. The V gene end was trimmed by 1 base and the J gene end by 1 base; junction bases not matched to a gene: 2. The CDR3: CASSQGGTSGTDTQYF. In DNA, the CDR3 is TGCGCCAGCAGCCAAGGAGGGACTAGCGGCACAGATACGCAGTATTTT.

V usage is TRBV9 and J usage is TRBJ2-7, with D maybe TRBD2 (5 bases). Trimming shortened V by 4 bases and J by 2 bases, and 13 bases separated the two germline ends. Germline assignment: CDR1 SGDLS and CDR2 YYNGEE. This CDR3 has 14 amino acids. The CDR3 sequence is CASSPDFLTYEQYF. In nucleotides, the CDR3 is TGTGCCAGCAGCCCGGACTTTCTCACCTACGAGCAGTACTTC.

The rearrangement joins TRBV2 to TRBJ1-4; the match to TRBD1 covers 8 bases. Per germline, CDR1 SNHLY and CDR2 FYNNEI. The ends lost 6 bases at V and 10 bases at J; junction bases unmatched: 4. The CDR3 totals 12 residues. For the CDR3, the DNA is TGTGCCAGCAGCTACAGGGGGGGAAAACTGTTTTTT. Residues: CASSYRGGKLFF.

V gene TRBV7-9 combines with J gene TRBJ1-1, with D possibly TRBD1 on 5 matching bases. Between the trimmed V and J ends, which lost 5 bases and 0 bases, there was a span of 16 bases. The CDR3 runs 16 residues. CDR1 and CDR2 (germline): SEHNR, FQNEAQ (reference sequence). CDR3 amino acids: CASSPRGWGMNTEAFF. The CDR3 region has the DNA TGTGCCAGCAGCCCTCGAGGATGGGGCATGAACACTGAAGCTTTCTTT.

J is TRBJ1-2 and V is TRBV5-1; D remains unclear. The germline gives CDR1 SGHRS, CDR2 YFSETQ. Trimming cost V 0 bases and J 0 bases, with 9 bases left between them. CDR3 size: 15 residues. The CDR3 sequence: CASSLGGSANYGYTF. In DNA form, the CDR3 reads TGCGCCAGCAGCTTGGGCGGGTCAGCTAACTATGGCTACACCTTC. Drawing the rest from reference TRBV5-1 and TRBJ1-2, the complete variable domain is KAGVTQTPRYLIKTRGQQVTLSCSPISGHRSVSWYQQTPGQGLQFLFEYFSETQRNKGNFPGRFSGRQFSNSRSEMNVSTLELGDSALYLCASSLGGSANYGYTFGSGTRLTVV.

The chain combines TRBV7-9 with TRBJ2-1, with 10 bases that match TRBD2. V dropped 1 base and J dropped 0; count of bases not matched to a gene: 9. The CDR3 spans 19 residues. Germline CDR1 reads SEHNR; CDR2 reads FQNEAQ (reference sequence). CDR3 loop: CASSLVGSGRRSSYNEQFF. DNA of the CDR3: TGTGCCAGCAGCTTAGTAGGTAGCGGGAGGAGGAGCTCCTACAATGAGCAGTTCTTC.

This sequence joins TRBV7-3 and TRBJ2-5; 13 bases agree with TRBD2. The V gene's germline CDR1 is SGHTA and CDR2 FQGTGA. Germline trimming cut 5 bases from V and 5 bases from J; bases unmatched to any gene: 5. The CDR3 covers 15 residues. The CDR3 DNA follows: TGTGCCAGCAGCCGGACTAGCGGGAGTGCGGAGACCCAGTACTTC. It codes for CASSRTSGSAETQYF.

V gene TRBV9 combines with J gene TRBJ2-3; D is ambiguous. CDR3 length: 14 amino acids. Trimming took 0 bases from V and 4 from J, leaving 9 bases between them. Germline-derived CDR1 and CDR2 are SGDLS and YYNGEE. In nucleotides, the CDR3 is TGTGCCAGCAGCGTAGCTCCTGGTGCAGATACGCAGTATTTT. Protein: CASSVAPGADTQYF. Looking up the rest from reference TRBV9 and TRBJ2-3 gives the full variable domain: DSGVTQTPKHLITATGQRVTLRCSPRSGDLSVYWYQQSLDQGLQFLIQYYNGEERAKGNILERFSAQQFPDLHSELNLSSLELGDSALYFCASSVAPGADTQYFGPGTRLTVL.